Listed here are 19 T cell receptor beta chains from one sample, sequenced in a study of blood T cell repertoires in COVID-19. TCRdb keeps only in-frame clones here, not all; method: immunoSEQ multiplex PCR. Seen here are over 200,000 clones, roughly 80% observed once, and the top ten hold 1.5% to 2%. Sequenced: PBMCs or T cells enriched from blood (not recorded which). The source of these receptors is a man between 60 and 75 years old who had recovered from COVID-19.

This clone has a handful of counts. The chain recombines TRBV2 with TRBJ2-7; unclear D gene. Between the trimmed V and J ends, which lost 6 bases and 2 bases, there was a span of 14 bases. Per germline, CDR1 SNHLY and CDR2 FYNNEI. The CDR3 has 14 residues. The CDR3 DNA sequence: TGTGCCAGCAGGTCGACTGTGACTGCCTACGAGCAGTACTTC. It codes for CASRSTVTAYEQYF.

The chain recombines TRBV5-1 with TRBJ1-3; 9 bases fit TRBD1. CDR3 length: 15 residues. CDR1 is SGHRS and CDR2 is YFSETQ in the germline V gene. J gave up 2 bases and V 4 bases, and 4 bases lay outside the gene matches. The CDR3 coding sequence is TGCGCCAGCAGCCGAGACAGGGGGGCTGGAAACACCATATATTTT. Protein sequence: CASSRDRGAGNTIYF.

This clone was observed once. The chain uses TRBV19 and TRBJ1-5; no firm D call. Germline V gene lookup returns CDR1 LNHDA and CDR2 SQIVND (reference sequence). The CDR3 consists of 14 residues. Trimming pared 3 bases from V and 5 bases from J, leaving 11 bases between. Here the CDR3 reads CASSISGADQPQHF. CDR3 nucleotides: TGTGCCAGTAGTATCTCGGGTGCCGATCAGCCCCAGCATTTT.

The CDR3 region is CASSPGFKNTEAFF. For the CDR3, the DNA is TGTGCCAGCAGCCCGGGATTTAAGAACACTGAAGCTTTCTTT. The rearrangement links TRBV3-1 (or the pseudogene TRBV3-2) to TRBJ1-1; D call uncertain. CDR3 length equals 14 residues. Germline V gene data show CDR1 as LGHDT and CDR2 as YNNKEL (reference sequence). V was trimmed by 4 bases and J by 1 base, leaving 10 bases between them.

The DNA of the CDR3 is TGCGCCAGCAGCCAAGACACGACAGGCACGTCAATCTCTGGGGCCAACGTCCTGACTTTC. This encodes CASSQDTTGTSISGANVLTF. The chain couples TRBV4-3 to TRBJ2-6; D perhaps matches TRBD1 (6 bases). Germline CDR1 reads LGHNA; CDR2 reads YSLEER. The CDR3 totals 20 residues. V was trimmed by 0 bases and J by 0 bases, leaving 18 bases between them.

This clone occurred a few times. The V call is TRBV9, the J call TRBJ2-2, with TRBD2 matching 7 bases. Germline V gene data show CDR1 as SGDLS and CDR2 as YYNGEE. Trimming removed 4 bases from V and 1 base from J; junction bases left unmatched: 10. The CDR3 extends over 17 amino acids. CDR3 amino acids: CASSTRGQRGNTGELFF. The CDR3 DNA reads TGTGCCAGCAGCACGAGGGGCCAGCGGGGGAACACCGGGGAGCTGTTTTTT.

This clone appeared a single time. This chain connects TRBV5-1 to TRBJ2-3, with D possibly TRBD2 on 5 matching bases. Trimming took 0 bases from V and 0 from J, leaving 8 bases between them. Germline CDR1 SGHRS, CDR2 YFSETQ. The CDR3 runs to 15 residues. CDR3 residues: CASSLAGISTDTQYF. The CDR3 DNA follows: TGCGCCAGCAGCTTGGCGGGGATTAGCACAGATACGCAGTATTTT.

The chain couples TRBV9 to TRBJ2-4; 14 bases line up with TRBD2. This CDR3 has 20 amino acids. The V and J ends lost 4 bases and 6 bases, in that order; junction bases with no gene match: 18. Per germline, CDR1 SGDLS and CDR2 YYNGEE. For the CDR3, the DNA is TGTGCCAGCAGCTCGGGGCCGGGACTAGCGGGGGTCTACGTTGGAAACATTCAGTACTTC. Translated, it gives CASSSGPGLAGVYVGNIQYF.

This clone showed up just a few times. This chain uses TRBV7-8 with TRBJ2-1; 15 positions agree with TRBD2. With 3 bases clipped from V and 5 bases from J, the junction kept 5 bases outside the gene matches. Germline assignment: CDR1 SGHVS and CDR2 FQNEAQ. CDR3 size: 17 residues. CDR3 region: CASSLGLAGGLNNEQFF. The CDR3 DNA reads TGTGCCAGCAGCTTGGGACTAGCGGGGGGACTTAACAATGAGCAGTTCTTC.

V gene TRBV7-9 combines with J gene TRBJ1-1; D perhaps matches TRBD1 (5 bases). The germline gives CDR1 SEHNR, CDR2 FQNEAQ (reference sequence). V lost 7 bases and J lost 0, with 9 bases in between. This CDR3 comprises 13 residues. CDR3 amino acids: CASTLQVNTEAFF. The CDR3 DNA sequence: TGTGCCAGCACCCTACAGGTGAACACTGAAGCTTTCTTT.

This clone has just one count. The rearrangement joins TRBV4-2 to TRBJ2-1, with a weak D call TRBD1 (7 bases). Trimming pared 10 bases from V and 8 bases from J, leaving 18 bases between. The CDR3 has 13 residues. Germline CDR1 LGHNA, CDR2 YNFKEQ. CDR3 sequence: CAIKAGGNDEQFF. For the CDR3, the DNA is TGTGCCATCAAGGCAGGGGGGAACGATGAGCAGTTCTTC.

V is TRBV5-1 and J is TRBJ2-1; 7 nucleotides line up with TRBD1. Germline lookup yields CDR1 SGHRS and CDR2 YFSETQ. The CDR3 contains 15 residues. V trimming: 1 base; J trimming: 5 bases; junction bases outside the gene matches: 6. CDR3 region: CASSLTMGQNNEQFF. The CDR3 DNA follows: TGCGCCAGCAGCTTGACGATGGGACAGAACAATGAGCAGTTCTTC. Filled out from reference TRBV5-1 and TRBJ2-1, the complete variable domain reads KAGVTQTPRYLIKTRGQQVTLSCSPISGHRSVSWYQQTPGQGLQFLFEYFSETQRNKGNFPGRFSGRQFSNSRSEMNVSTLELGDSALYLCASSLTMGQNNEQFFGPGTRLTVL.

The chain couples TRBV9 to TRBJ2-6; the D gene is possibly TRBD1 (6 bases). The V gene's germline CDR1 is SGDLS and CDR2 YYNGEE. CDR3 length: 17 residues. The V gene lost 4 bases and the J gene lost 0 bases, with 14 bases spanning the gap. CDR3 coding DNA: TGTGCCAGCAGCCAAAATCCGGGACACTCTGGGGCCAACGTCCTGACTTTC. Translated: CASSQNPGHSGANVLTF. The full variable domain, rest sourced from reference TRBV9 and TRBJ2-6, is DSGVTQTPKHLITATGQRVTLRCSPRSGDLSVYWYQQSLDQGLQFLIQYYNGEERAKGNILERFSAQQFPDLHSELNLSSLELGDSALYFCASSQNPGHSGANVLTFGAGSRLTVL.

The rearrangement links TRBV6-5 to TRBJ1-6; no clear D. In germline, CDR1 is MNHEY, CDR2 SVGAGI. The V gene lost 5 bases and the J gene lost 10 bases, with 12 bases spanning the gap. The CDR3 is made up of 13 amino acids. The chain's CDR3 is CASSPRSLSPLHF. The DNA for the CDR3 is TGTGCCAGCAGTCCCCGGTCCCTATCACCCCTCCACTTT.

This chain links TRBV7-2 with TRBJ1-2; possible D gene TRBD1, 5 bases. CDR3 length: 15 residues. The germline gives CDR1 SGHTA, CDR2 FQGNSA. The V end lost 1 base, the J end lost 0 bases, and 9 bases lay between the germline ends. DNA for the CDR3: TGTGCCAGCAGCTTAGGCGGGGGAACTAACTATGGCTACACCTTC. Protein product: CASSLGGGTNYGYTF.

The chain carries TRBV7-8 and TRBJ2-1, with D perhaps TRBD1 (6 bases). The CDR3 has 14 amino acids. V was clipped by 5 bases and J by 10 bases, with 18 bases between them. The germline V gene encodes CDR1 SGHVS and CDR2 FQNEAQ. CDR3 amino acids: CASSTRLSQGEQFF. The DNA of the CDR3 is TGTGCCAGCAGCACCAGACTGAGCCAGGGGGAGCAGTTCTTC.

The V call is TRBV7-8, the J call TRBJ1-5; D call uncertain. This CDR3 has 14 residues. Germline CDR1 and CDR2: SGHVS and FQNEAQ. Deletions cut 3 bases from V and 2 bases from J, with 8 bases between. The CDR3: CASSFDTGNQPQHF. In DNA form, the CDR3 reads TGTGCCAGCAGCTTCGACACGGGCAATCAGCCCCAGCATTTT.

The V call is TRBV2, the J call TRBJ1-4; tentatively, D is TRBD1 (5 bases). This CDR3 contains 14 residues. The V gene lost 7 bases and the J gene lost 4 bases, with 13 bases spanning the gap. Germline values: CDR1 SNHLY, CDR2 FYNNEI. Here the CDR3 reads CASKPTANNEKLFF. In DNA, the CDR3 is TGTGCCAGCAAGCCGACAGCAAATAATGAAAAACTGTTTTTT.

The chain is built from TRBV19 and TRBJ1-1; unclear D gene. Trimming cost V 4 bases and J 6 bases, with 21 bases left between them. This CDR3 spans 16 amino acids. Germline-derived CDR1 and CDR2 are LNHDA and SQIVND (reference sequence). CDR3 coding DNA: TGTGCCAGTAGTACTAAATGGGCAGGCTTGACATCTGAAGCTTTCTTT. Its translation: CASSTKWAGLTSEAFF.